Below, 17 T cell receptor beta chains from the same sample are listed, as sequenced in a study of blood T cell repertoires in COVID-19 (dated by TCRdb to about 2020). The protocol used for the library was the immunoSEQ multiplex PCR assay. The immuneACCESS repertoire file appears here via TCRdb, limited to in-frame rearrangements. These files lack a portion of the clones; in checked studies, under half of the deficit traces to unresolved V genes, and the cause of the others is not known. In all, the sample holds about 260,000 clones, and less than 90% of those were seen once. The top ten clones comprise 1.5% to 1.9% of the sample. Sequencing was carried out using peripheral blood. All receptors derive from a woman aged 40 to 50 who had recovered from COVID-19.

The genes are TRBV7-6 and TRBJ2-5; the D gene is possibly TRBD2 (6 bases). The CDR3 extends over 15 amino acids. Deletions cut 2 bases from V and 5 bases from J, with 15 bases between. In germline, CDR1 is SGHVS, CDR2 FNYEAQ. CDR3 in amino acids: CASSLSPRLVETQYF. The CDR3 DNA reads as TGTGCCAGCAGCTTAAGCCCCAGACTAGTGGAGACCCAGTACTTC.

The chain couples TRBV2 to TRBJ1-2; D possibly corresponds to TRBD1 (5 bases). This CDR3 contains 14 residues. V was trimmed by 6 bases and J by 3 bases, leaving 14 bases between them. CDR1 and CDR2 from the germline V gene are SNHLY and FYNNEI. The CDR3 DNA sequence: TGTGCCAGCAGACCAGGGCAAGGCGACTATGGCTACACCTTC. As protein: CASRPGQGDYGYTF.

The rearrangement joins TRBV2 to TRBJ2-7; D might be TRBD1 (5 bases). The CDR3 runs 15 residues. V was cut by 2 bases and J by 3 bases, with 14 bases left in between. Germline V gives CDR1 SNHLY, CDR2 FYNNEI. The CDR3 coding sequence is TGTGCCAGCAGTGAAATTGCAGGTCAGGGCTACGAGCAGTACTTC. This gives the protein CASSEIAGQGYEQYF. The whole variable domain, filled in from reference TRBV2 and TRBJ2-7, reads EPEVTQTPSHQVTQMGQEVILRCVPISNHLYFYWYRQILGQKVEFLVSFYNNEISEKSEIFDDQFSVERPDGSNFTLKIRSTKLEDSAMYFCASSEIAGQGYEQYFGPGTRLTVT.

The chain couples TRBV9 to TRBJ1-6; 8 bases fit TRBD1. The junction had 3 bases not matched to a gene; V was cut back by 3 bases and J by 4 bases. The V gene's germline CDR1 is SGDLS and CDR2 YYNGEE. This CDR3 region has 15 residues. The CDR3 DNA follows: TGTGCCAGCAGCGCAGGGGGCAGGTATAATTCACCCCTCCACTTT. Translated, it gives CASSAGGRYNSPLHF.

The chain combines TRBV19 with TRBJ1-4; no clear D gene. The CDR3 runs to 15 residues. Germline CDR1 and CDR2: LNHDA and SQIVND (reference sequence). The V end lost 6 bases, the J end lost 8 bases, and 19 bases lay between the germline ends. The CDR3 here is CASRDRPGNLEKLFF. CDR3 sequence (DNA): TGTGCCAGTAGGGATCGGCCCGGGAATTTGGAAAAACTGTTTTTT.

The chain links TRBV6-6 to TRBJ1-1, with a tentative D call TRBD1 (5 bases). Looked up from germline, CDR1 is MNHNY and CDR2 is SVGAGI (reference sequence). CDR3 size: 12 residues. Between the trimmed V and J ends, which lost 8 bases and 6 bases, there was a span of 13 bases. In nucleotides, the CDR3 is TGTGCCAGCCGTCGAGGGGAGTCTGAAGCTTTCTTT. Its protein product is CASRRGESEAFF.

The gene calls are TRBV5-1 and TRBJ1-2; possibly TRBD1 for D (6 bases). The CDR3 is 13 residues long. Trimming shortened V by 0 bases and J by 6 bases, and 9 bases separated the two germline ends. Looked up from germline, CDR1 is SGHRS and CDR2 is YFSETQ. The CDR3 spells CASSLGTADGYTF. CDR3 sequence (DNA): TGCGCCAGCAGCTTGGGGACAGCTGATGGCTACACCTTC.

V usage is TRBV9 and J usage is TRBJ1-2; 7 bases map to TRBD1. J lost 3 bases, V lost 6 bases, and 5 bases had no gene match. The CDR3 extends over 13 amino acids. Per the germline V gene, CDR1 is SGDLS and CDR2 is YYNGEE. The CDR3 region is CASNGGGHYGYTF. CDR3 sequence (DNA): TGTGCCAGCAATGGAGGGGGCCACTATGGCTACACCTTC.

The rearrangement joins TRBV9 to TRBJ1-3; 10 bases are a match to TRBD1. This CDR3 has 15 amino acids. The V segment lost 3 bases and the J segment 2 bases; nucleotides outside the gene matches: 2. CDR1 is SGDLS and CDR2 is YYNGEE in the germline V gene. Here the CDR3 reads CASSADRGPGNTIYF. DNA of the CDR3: TGTGCCAGCAGCGCCGACAGGGGGCCTGGAAACACCATATATTTT.

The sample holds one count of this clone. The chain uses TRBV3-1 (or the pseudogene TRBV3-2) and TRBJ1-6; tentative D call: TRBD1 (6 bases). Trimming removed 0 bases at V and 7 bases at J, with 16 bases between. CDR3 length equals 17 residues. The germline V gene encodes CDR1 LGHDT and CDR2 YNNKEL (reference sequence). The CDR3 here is CASSQEWRGAMNSPLHF. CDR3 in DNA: TGTGCCAGCAGCCAAGAATGGCGGGGGGCGATGAATTCACCCCTCCACTTT.

This chain's CDR3 is CASSLITTPGFIRKLFF. The CDR3, as DNA: TGTGCCAGCAGCTTAATCACCACTCCCGGGTTTATTCGGAAACTGTTTTTT. This chain connects TRBV7-9 to TRBJ1-4; D unresolved. V shed 2 bases and J shed 11 bases, with 24 bases lying between them. This CDR3 region has 17 residues. The germline V gene has CDR1 SEHNR and CDR2 FQNEAQ (reference sequence).

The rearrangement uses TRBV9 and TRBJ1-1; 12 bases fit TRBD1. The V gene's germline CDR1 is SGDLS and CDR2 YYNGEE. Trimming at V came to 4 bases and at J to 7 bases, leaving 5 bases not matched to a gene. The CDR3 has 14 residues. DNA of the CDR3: TGTGCCAGCAGCCCCGGGACAGGGGGCCTTGAAGCTTTCTTT. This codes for CASSPGTGGLEAFF.

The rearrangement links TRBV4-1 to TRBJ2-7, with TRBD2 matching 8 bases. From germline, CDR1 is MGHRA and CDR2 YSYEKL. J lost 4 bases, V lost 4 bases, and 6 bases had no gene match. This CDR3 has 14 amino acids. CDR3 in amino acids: CASSPRAGGYEQYF. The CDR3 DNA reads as TGCGCCAGCAGCCCCCGGGCGGGGGGTTACGAGCAGTACTTC.

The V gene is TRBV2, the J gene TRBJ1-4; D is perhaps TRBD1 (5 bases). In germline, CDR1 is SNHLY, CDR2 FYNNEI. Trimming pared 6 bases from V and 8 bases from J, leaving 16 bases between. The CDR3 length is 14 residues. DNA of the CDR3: TGTGCCAGCAGGAGTGGGCAGGGAGGCGAAAAACTGTTTTTT. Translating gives CASRSGQGGEKLFF.

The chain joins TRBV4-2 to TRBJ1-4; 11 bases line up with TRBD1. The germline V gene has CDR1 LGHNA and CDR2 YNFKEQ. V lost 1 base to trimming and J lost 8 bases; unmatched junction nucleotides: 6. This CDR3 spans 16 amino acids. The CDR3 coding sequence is TGTGCCAGCAGCCAAGGGGGACAGGGGGTTTCCGAAAAACTGTTTTTT. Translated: CASSQGGQGVSEKLFF.

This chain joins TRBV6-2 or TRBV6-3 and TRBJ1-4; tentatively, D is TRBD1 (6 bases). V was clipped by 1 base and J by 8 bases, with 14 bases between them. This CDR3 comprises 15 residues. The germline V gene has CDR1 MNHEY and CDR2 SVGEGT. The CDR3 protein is CASSYLNRAEEKLFF. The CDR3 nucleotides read TGTGCCAGCAGTTACTTAAACAGGGCGGAGGAAAAACTGTTTTTT.

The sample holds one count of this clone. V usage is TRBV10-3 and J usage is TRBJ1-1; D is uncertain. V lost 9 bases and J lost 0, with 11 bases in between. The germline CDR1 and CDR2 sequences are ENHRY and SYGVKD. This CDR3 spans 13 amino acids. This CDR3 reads CAIMRGMNTEAFF. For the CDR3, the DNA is TGTGCCATAATGCGGGGAATGAACACTGAAGCTTTCTTT.